This T cell receptor (beta chain) stems from a study of beta chain features in type 1 diabetes. Overall study findings and caveats: More deletions and fewer insertions at VDJ junctions were found in patients with type 1 diabetes. The study found that naive, central memory and Treg TCRB repertoires appeared more similar in patients than in healthy donors.

This clone was seen a handful of times. Its antigen is as yet unknown. Of the isolated RNA, all was reverse transcribed, and so the sequenced material was expressed TCRB transcripts. Data came from immunoSEQ multiplex PCR; TCRdb stores just in-frame clones and leaves some out. The sample records about 470,000 clones, about 32% being singletons. CD4+ naive, central memory, regulatory and stem cell-like memory subsets were isolated by sorting on CD45RO/CCR7/CD25/CD127/CD95/CD27. Purity of each sorted population was above 95%. V lost 8 bases to trimming and J lost 2 bases, with 10 bases between them. The CDR3 sequence is 12 residues long. Germline V gives CDR1 SEHNR, CDR2 FQNEAQ (reference sequence).

This chain uses TRBV7-9 with TRBJ2-7; unclear D gene. The clonotype comes from a man aged 18 to 29 in good health. The sequenced material came from naive CD4+ T cells from blood. The CDR3 region has the DNA TGTGCCAGCGGCCAGACCACCTACGAGCAGTACTTC. This encodes CASGQTTYEQYF.